The rows below give T cell receptor beta chains drawn from one sample of a study of early T cells in non-severe SARS-CoV-2 infection. A single record per CDR3 protein comes from TCRdb applying MiXCR to the 5' RACE reads. The repertoire consists of some 96,000 distinct CDR3 sequences, with 9.5% to 12% occurring once and the leading ten covering around 4.6%. The sample was whole blood, taken at baseline. These receptors were taken from an adult who was a healthcare worker with PCR-confirmed SARS-CoV-2 infection or an uninfected control (not recorded which). CDR3s include the opening cysteine and the closing phenylalanine or tryptophan. Fields, in order: V gene, D gene, clone size, J gene, CDR3 DNA, CDR3 protein. A D gene is named only where the DNA matches it firmly. Size is omitted from some rows. Given values are once, few, many or a class for expanded clones.

v_gene: TRBV5-5
d_gene: -
abundance: few
j_gene: TRBJ2-4
CDR3nt: TGTGCCAGCAGCCCGGATGTGGGAACGTACATTCAGTACTTC
CDR3aa: CASSPDVGTYIQYF

v_gene: TRBV4-3
d_gene: TRBD1
abundance: many
j_gene: TRBJ2-7
CDR3nt: TGCGCCAGCAGCCATCCCCCCCGGGACAGGGGTTCAGGGGCGGCATACGAGCAGTACTTC
CDR3aa: CASSHPPRDRGSGAAYEQYF

v_gene: TRBV10-1
d_gene: -
abundance: few
j_gene: TRBJ2-5
CDR3nt: TGCGCCATTATCAGGAATCAAGAGACCCAGTACTTC
CDR3aa: CAIIRNQETQYF

v_gene: TRBV20-1
d_gene: -
abundance: few
j_gene: TRBJ1-2
CDR3nt: TGCAGTGCTAGAGATAATCAGGGCCTCCATGGCTACACCTTC
CDR3aa: CSARDNQGLHGYTF

v_gene: TRBV4-1
d_gene: TRBD2
abundance: few
j_gene: TRBJ2-1
CDR3nt: TGCGCCAGCAGCTTCAGCGGGAGGGGAAAGAATGAGCAGTTCTTC
CDR3aa: CASSFSGRGKNEQFF

v_gene: TRBV7-2
d_gene: -
abundance: -
j_gene: TRBJ2-3
CDR3nt: TGTGCCAGCAGCTTAGGGGGCTGGGCAGATACGCAGTATTTT
CDR3aa: CASSLGGWADTQYF

v_gene: TRBV7-9
d_gene: -
abundance: few
j_gene: TRBJ1-2
CDR3nt: TGTGCCAGCAGACCCGTCGAGGGGGAGAATGGCTACACCTTC
CDR3aa: CASRPVEGENGYTF

v_gene: TRBV20-1
d_gene: -
abundance: many
j_gene: TRBJ2-3
CDR3nt: TGCAGTGCTAGACTCATTTCCAGGGAGCCCACAGATACGCAGTATTTT
CDR3aa: CSARLISREPTDTQYF

v_gene: TRBV18
d_gene: -
abundance: few
j_gene: TRBJ1-1
CDR3nt: TGTGCCAGCTCACGAACAGCACCGGAAGCTTTCTTT
CDR3aa: CASSRTAPEAFF

v_gene: TRBV24-1
d_gene: -
abundance: many
j_gene: TRBJ2-5
CDR3nt: TGTGCCACCAGTGATTTGAACCAAGGCAGCCAAGGAACCCAGTACTTC
CDR3aa: CATSDLNQGSQGTQYF

v_gene: TRBV6-4
d_gene: -
abundance: few
j_gene: TRBJ1-1
CDR3nt: TGTGCCAGCAGATTGGACATTTTGTCCCACCCTAGCAACACTGAAGCTTTCTTT
CDR3aa: CASRLDILSHPSNTEAFF

v_gene: TRBV5-4
d_gene: -
abundance: -
j_gene: TRBJ2-3
CDR3nt: TGTGCCAGCAGCTTGGGTCCTCTCACAGATACGCAGTATTTT
CDR3aa: CASSLGPLTDTQYF

v_gene: TRBV10-3
d_gene: -
abundance: few
j_gene: TRBJ1-2
CDR3nt: TGTGCCATCAGCCGCCAGAATAACTATGGCTACACCTTC
CDR3aa: CAISRQNNYGYTF

v_gene: TRBV3-1
d_gene: TRBD1
abundance: -
j_gene: TRBJ1-1
CDR3nt: TGTGCCAGCAGCCAAGGTCGACAGGGAAACACTGAAGCTTTCTTT
CDR3aa: CASSQGRQGNTEAFF

v_gene: TRBV6-5
d_gene: TRBD1
abundance: -
j_gene: TRBJ2-1
CDR3nt: TGTGCCAGCAGTCCGGGACAGGGGGCGCGGAATGAGCAGTTCTTC
CDR3aa: CASSPGQGARNEQFF

v_gene: TRBV12-3/TRBV12-4
d_gene: -
abundance: few
j_gene: TRBJ2-1
CDR3nt: TGTGCCAGCAGTTTAGGGCCGGAATACAATGAGCAGTTCTTC
CDR3aa: CASSLGPEYNEQFF

v_gene: TRBV20-1
d_gene: -
abundance: -
j_gene: TRBJ2-3
CDR3nt: TGCAGTGCTAGCCGAGACACAGATACGCAGTATTTT
CDR3aa: CSASRDTDTQYF

v_gene: TRBV6-6
d_gene: TRBD1
abundance: once
j_gene: TRBJ2-7
CDR3nt: TGTGCCAGCAGCCCTAGACAGGGGGGAGAGCAGTACTTC
CDR3aa: CASSPRQGGEQYF

v_gene: TRBV6-6
d_gene: -
abundance: many
j_gene: TRBJ1-2
CDR3nt: TGTGCCAGCCAGTTGGAGGGTGGCTACACCTTC
CDR3aa: CASQLEGGYTF

v_gene: TRBV19
d_gene: -
abundance: -
j_gene: TRBJ2-1
CDR3nt: TGTGCCAGTAGTAGGTACCAGATGCACTACAATGAGCAGTTCTTC
CDR3aa: CASSRYQMHYNEQFF

v_gene: TRBV14
d_gene: -
abundance: few
j_gene: TRBJ1-3
CDR3nt: TGTGCCAGCAGCCAGAATTGGGACTCAATATTCTCTGGAAACACCATATATTTT
CDR3aa: CASSQNWDSIFSGNTIYF

v_gene: TRBV2
d_gene: -
abundance: many
j_gene: TRBJ2-3
CDR3nt: TGTGCCAGCAGTGAGGGACTCCGGGATACGCAGTATTTT
CDR3aa: CASSEGLRDTQYF

v_gene: TRBV7-9
d_gene: TRBD2
abundance: -
j_gene: TRBJ2-5
CDR3nt: TGTGCCAGCAGCCCGTCACTAGCGACCCAAGAGACCCAGTACTTC
CDR3aa: CASSPSLATQETQYF

v_gene: TRBV9
d_gene: TRBD1
abundance: -
j_gene: TRBJ2-7
CDR3nt: TGTGCCAGCAGCACACAGACAGGGGGCCTGGACGAGCAGTACTTC
CDR3aa: CASSTQTGGLDEQYF

v_gene: TRBV5-4
d_gene: TRBD2
abundance: -
j_gene: TRBJ2-5
CDR3nt: TGTGCCAGCAGCCGGAGGTCGGGAGGAAAGACCCAGTACTTC
CDR3aa: CASSRRSGGKTQYF

v_gene: TRBV3-1
d_gene: TRBD1
abundance: few
j_gene: TRBJ2-1
CDR3nt: TGTGCCAGCAGCTATTGGACAGGGGACAATGAGCAGTTCTTC
CDR3aa: CASSYWTGDNEQFF

v_gene: TRBV5-6
d_gene: TRBD1
abundance: -
j_gene: TRBJ1-2
CDR3nt: TGTGCCAGCAGCCGCGACAGGGAAACAGCTGGCTACACCTTC
CDR3aa: CASSRDRETAGYTF

v_gene: TRBV19
d_gene: TRBD2
abundance: few
j_gene: TRBJ2-7
CDR3nt: TGTGCCAGTAGCAGAACTAGCGGAGTCTCCTACGAGCAGTACTTC
CDR3aa: CASSRTSGVSYEQYF

v_gene: TRBV6-6
d_gene: -
abundance: few
j_gene: TRBJ2-3
CDR3nt: TGTGCCAGCAGCCCTGGGAGGCAGGGACTTCAGAGCACAGATACGCAGTATTTT
CDR3aa: CASSPGRQGLQSTDTQYF

v_gene: TRBV6-2/TRBV6-3
d_gene: -
abundance: -
j_gene: TRBJ2-7
CDR3nt: TGTGCCAGCGGACGGGTGGGGTACGAGCAGTACTTC
CDR3aa: CASGRVGYEQYF

v_gene: TRBV7-9
d_gene: TRBD1
abundance: -
j_gene: TRBJ2-7
CDR3nt: TGTGCCAGCAGCCATATAGACAGGGGAGGCTACGAGCAGTACTTC
CDR3aa: CASSHIDRGGYEQYF

v_gene: TRBV7-3
d_gene: TRBD1
abundance: many
j_gene: TRBJ1-6
CDR3nt: TGTGCCAGCAGCTTGACAGGGGCCTATAATTCACCCCTCCACTTT
CDR3aa: CASSLTGAYNSPLHF

v_gene: TRBV24-1
d_gene: -
abundance: few
j_gene: TRBJ2-4
CDR3nt: TGTGCCACCAGTGACGCCCCCCCGTACGACATTCAGTACTTC
CDR3aa: CATSDAPPYDIQYF

v_gene: TRBV6-5
d_gene: -
abundance: -
j_gene: TRBJ2-7
CDR3nt: TGTGCCAGCAGCCTACCTCCTTCGGTTGGGAACGAGCAGTACTTC
CDR3aa: CASSLPPSVGNEQYF

v_gene: TRBV29-1
d_gene: -
abundance: -
j_gene: TRBJ1-1
CDR3nt: TGCAGCGTTCTCGGTGCTGAAGCTTTCTTT
CDR3aa: CSVLGAEAFF

v_gene: TRBV4-2
d_gene: -
abundance: -
j_gene: TRBJ1-4
CDR3nt: TGTGCCAGCAGCCAAGGTACCTACACAGGGACTAATGAAAAACTGTTTTTT
CDR3aa: CASSQGTYTGTNEKLFF

v_gene: TRBV12-3/TRBV12-4
d_gene: -
abundance: -
j_gene: TRBJ2-2
CDR3nt: TGTGCCAGTCAGAAGCCTCCGAACACCGGGGAGCTGTTTTTT
CDR3aa: CASQKPPNTGELFF

v_gene: TRBV6-2/TRBV6-3
d_gene: -
abundance: few
j_gene: TRBJ1-1
CDR3nt: TGTGCCAGCGGGGCGCATACCGTGAACACTGAAGCTTTCTTT
CDR3aa: CASGAHTVNTEAFF

v_gene: TRBV6-2/TRBV6-3
d_gene: -
abundance: many
j_gene: TRBJ2-3
CDR3nt: TGTGCCAGCAGTAGCCCGGGACCGACGGGAGATACGCAGTATTTT
CDR3aa: CASSSPGPTGDTQYF

v_gene: TRBV24-1
d_gene: -
abundance: many
j_gene: TRBJ1-4
CDR3nt: TGTGCCACCAGCGATAAGGGACATGGGACTGCGGGGGAAAAACTGTTTTTT
CDR3aa: CATSDKGHGTAGEKLFF

v_gene: TRBV6-1
d_gene: TRBD1
abundance: -
j_gene: TRBJ2-2
CDR3nt: TGTGCCAGCAGTTCCTTGGGACAGGTCACCGGGGAGCTGTTTTTT
CDR3aa: CASSSLGQVTGELFF

v_gene: TRBV20-1
d_gene: -
abundance: few
j_gene: TRBJ1-2
CDR3nt: TGCAGTGCTAGAGATACCGACAGAGGCTACACCTTC
CDR3aa: CSARDTDRGYTF

v_gene: TRBV28
d_gene: -
abundance: few
j_gene: TRBJ2-7
CDR3nt: TGTGCCAGCAGACCTAACAGGGGACTGGGCCACGAGCAGTACTTC
CDR3aa: CASRPNRGLGHEQYF

v_gene: TRBV7-9
d_gene: -
abundance: many
j_gene: TRBJ2-5
CDR3nt: TGTGCCACCTCCGGATCGGGGACGGAGACCCAGTACTTC
CDR3aa: CATSGSGTETQYF

v_gene: TRBV28
d_gene: TRBD2
abundance: -
j_gene: TRBJ2-7
CDR3nt: TGTGCCAGCAGTTTGGAAGGGGGGACTAGCAAGAGCGAGCAGTACTTC
CDR3aa: CASSLEGGTSKSEQYF

v_gene: TRBV20-1
d_gene: TRBD2
abundance: few
j_gene: TRBJ2-1
CDR3nt: TGCAGTGCTAGAGGGGACGGAACTAGCGGAGTGTCCTACAATGAGCAGTTCTTC
CDR3aa: CSARGDGTSGVSYNEQFF

v_gene: TRBV19
d_gene: -
abundance: few
j_gene: TRBJ2-5
CDR3nt: TGTGCCAGTGGGCCCGAGCAATTCGGAGAGAAAGAGACCCAGTACTTC
CDR3aa: CASGPEQFGEKETQYF

v_gene: TRBV12-3/TRBV12-4
d_gene: TRBD1
abundance: few
j_gene: TRBJ1-1
CDR3nt: TGTGCCAGCAGACGAAACCAAACGGGGACAGGGCAGACAAAGACTGAAGCTTTCTTT
CDR3aa: CASRRNQTGTGQTKTEAFF

v_gene: TRBV7-8
d_gene: -
abundance: few
j_gene: TRBJ2-1
CDR3nt: TGTGCCAGCAGCTTAGCGCCCTGGCGAACCTACAATGAGCAGTTCTTC
CDR3aa: CASSLAPWRTYNEQFF

v_gene: TRBV29-1
d_gene: -
abundance: -
j_gene: TRBJ2-2
CDR3nt: TGCAGCGTTATCGGGGGCCACGGGGAGCTGTTTTTT
CDR3aa: CSVIGGHGELFF

v_gene: TRBV6-6
d_gene: TRBD1
abundance: -
j_gene: TRBJ1-2
CDR3nt: TGTGCCAGCTTACCGGGACAGGGAGGGAATGGCTACACCTTC
CDR3aa: CASLPGQGGNGYTF

v_gene: TRBV18
d_gene: TRBD1
abundance: -
j_gene: TRBJ2-1
CDR3nt: TGTGCCAGCTCACAATATACCGGGACAGACAATAACAATGAGCAGTTCTTC
CDR3aa: CASSQYTGTDNNNEQFF